This T cell receptor beta chain originates from a study of beta chain features in type 1 diabetes. The wider study: Healthy donors and patients had similar age, gender and cell yields.

The CDR3 spans 11 residues. Trimming removed 4 bases at V and 15 bases at J, with 13 bases between. Germline V gene lookup returns CDR1 MDHEN and CDR2 SYDVKM. The authors reverse transcribed all of the isolated RNA, so sequencing captured expressed TCRB transcripts. Millions of reads was the average for naive, central memory and regulatory T cell samples. TCRdb's copy holds only in-frame clones and misses some; the assay was immunoSEQ multiplex PCR. The sample has about 48,000 clones, roughly 40% seen once. Study-wide points: The naive, central memory and Treg TCRB repertoires of patients appeared to be more similar to one another than those of healthy donors. Among patients with Type 1 diabetes, TCRB CDR3s were moderately but significantly shorter in every one of the four CD4+ subsets.

Via CD45RO/CCR7/CD25/CD127/CD95/CD27, cells of the CD4+ naive, central memory, regulatory and stem cell-like memory subsets were sorted. This clone was seen a handful of times. The antigen remains unidentified. The TCR sequence derives from a man under 40 with type 1 diabetes. The chain employs TRBV28 and TRBJ1-5, with a possible D match to TRBD1 (6 bases). Material: Tregs from blood. The DNA of the CDR3 is TGTGCCAGCAGTTACAGGGACCACGGGCATTTT. Protein sequence: CASSYRDHGHF.